Following are 27 T cell receptor beta chains from one sample sequenced in a study of blood T cell repertoires in COVID-19. Data came from immunoSEQ multiplex PCR; TCRdb stores just in-frame clones and leaves some out. This table has roughly 44,000 clones, around 90% appearing once. The sample consisted of peripheral blood. The receptors were gathered from a man at least 80 years old with acute or convalescent COVID-19.

This clone was observed a handful of times. This chain uses TRBV30 with TRBJ1-1; a possible D gene is TRBD1 (5 bases). Per the germline V gene, CDR1 is GTSNPN and CDR2 is SVGIG (reference sequence). V lost 0 bases and J lost 0, with 8 bases in between. The CDR3 has 14 amino acids. CDR3 sequence reads: CAWSVRGVNTEAFF. The CDR3 nucleotides are TGTGCCTGGAGTGTACGGGGGGTGAACACTGAAGCTTTCTTT. The whole variable domain, remainder taken from reference TRBV30 and TRBJ1-1, is SQTIHQWPATLVQPVGSPLSLECTVEGTSNPNLYWYRQAAGRGLQLLFYSVGIGQISSEVPQNLSASRPQDRQFILSSKKLLLSDSGFYLCAWSVRGVNTEAFFGQGTRLTVV.

The chain joins TRBV11-2 to TRBJ2-7; TRBD2 agrees at 11 bases. Germline V lookup: CDR1 SGHAT, CDR2 FQNNGV. CDR3 size: 14 residues. V lost 5 bases and J lost 4; bases outside the gene matches: 4. The CDR3: CASSVGLAGYEQYF. CDR3 sequence (DNA): TGTGCCAGCAGCGTTGGACTAGCGGGTTACGAGCAGTACTTC.

This clone occurred once. V gene TRBV28 combines with J gene TRBJ2-7, with D tentatively TRBD1 (6 bases). Trimming took 6 bases from V and 2 from J, leaving 8 bases between them. This CDR3 is 12 amino acids long. CDR1 and CDR2 from the germline V gene are MDHEN and SYDVKM. The CDR3 here is CASSGTPYEQYF. The CDR3 bases are TGTGCCAGCAGCGGGACACCCTACGAGCAGTACTTC.

CDR3 residues: CASSRRDRGWEQYF. DNA for the CDR3: TGTGCCAGCAGCCGCCGGGACAGGGGTTGGGAGCAGTACTTC. This chain links TRBV3-1 (or the pseudogene TRBV3-2) with TRBJ2-7; 10 positions agree with TRBD1. Germline lookup yields CDR1 LGHDT and CDR2 YNNKEL (reference sequence). After removal of 4 bases from V and 7 bases from J, the junction contained 7 bases not matched to a gene. The CDR3 loop spans 14 amino acids.

This chain joins TRBV11-2 and TRBJ1-1; no definite D call. V was shortened by 4 bases and J by 0 bases, with 12 bases between the two germline ends. The CDR3 runs 15 residues. Germline CDR1 and CDR2: SGHAT and FQNNGV. CDR3 DNA sequence: TGTGCCAGCAGCTCACTTATGGACTTGAACACTGAAGCTTTCTTT. Amino acids: CASSSLMDLNTEAFF.

Only a few counts were recorded for this clone. The sample carries other DNA sequences with the same CDR3. The rearrangement uses TRBV5-1 and TRBJ1-1; D perhaps matches TRBD1 (6 bases). From germline, CDR1 is SGHRS and CDR2 YFSETQ. The V end lost 5 bases, the J end lost 0 bases, and 11 bases lay between the germline ends. CDR3 length: 14 amino acids. The CDR3 DNA reads as TGCGCCAGCAGTCGGCAGGGGTTGAACACTGAAGCTTTCTTT. Protein product: CASSRQGLNTEAFF.

V usage is TRBV2 and J usage is TRBJ1-2; perhaps TRBD1 as D (5 bases). The V end was cut by 6 bases, the J end by 8 bases, with 13 bases between. Germline V gives CDR1 SNHLY, CDR2 FYNNEI. The CDR3 spans 12 residues. The CDR3 spells CASRFDRGGYTF. CDR3 DNA sequence: TGTGCCAGCAGATTCGACCGGGGGGGCTACACCTTC.

The V gene is TRBV5-1, the J gene TRBJ1-2; D is perhaps TRBD1 (6 bases). CDR1 and CDR2 (germline): SGHRS, YFSETQ. This CDR3 is built from 14 residues. V gave up 0 bases and J gave up 4 bases, with 10 bases separating them. As DNA, the CDR3 is TGCGCCAGCAGCTTGGACAGGGTCAGCTATGGCTACACCTTC. It translates to CASSLDRVSYGYTF. The full variable domain, rest sourced from reference TRBV5-1 and TRBJ1-2, is KAGVTQTPRYLIKTRGQQVTLSCSPISGHRSVSWYQQTPGQGLQFLFEYFSETQRNKGNFPGRFSGRQFSNSRSEMNVSTLELGDSALYLCASSLDRVSYGYTFGSGTRLTVV.

This clone was found a few times. The chain employs TRBV2 and TRBJ2-2; D may be TRBD1 (5 bases). This CDR3 spans 14 amino acids. Trimming removed 5 bases from V and 3 bases from J, with 10 bases in between. Germline V lookup: CDR1 SNHLY, CDR2 FYNNEI. The CDR3 spells CASSKARDTGELFF. The CDR3 DNA sequence: TGTGCCAGCAGTAAGGCCAGGGACACCGGGGAGCTGTTTTTT.

In nucleotides, the CDR3 is TGTGCCAGCAGCCCTACAGCGAACACTGAAGCTTTCTTT. It yields the protein CASSPTANTEAFF. V and J are TRBV3-1 (or the pseudogene TRBV3-2) and TRBJ1-1; D remains unclear. The germline CDR1 and CDR2 sequences are LGHDT and YNNKEL (reference sequence). With 4 bases removed from V and 1 base from J, the gap between germline ends came to 7 bases. The length of the CDR3 is 13 residues.

The chain recombines TRBV6-5 with TRBJ2-7; 9 nucleotides agree with TRBD1. The CDR3 covers 15 residues. With V trimmed by 8 bases and J by 12 bases, 20 bases remained unmatched. Per the germline V gene, CDR1 is MNHEY and CDR2 is SVGAGI. CDR3 nucleotides: TGTGCCAGCCTATCGGGGACAGGGCTTTTGGTAGCGCGGTACTTC. Residues: CASLSGTGLLVARYF.

V gene TRBV7-6 combines with J gene TRBJ1-1; D is perhaps TRBD1 (6 bases). V gave up 4 bases and J gave up 0 bases, with 9 bases separating them. The CDR3 covers 14 residues. Germline V gene data show CDR1 as SGHVS and CDR2 as FNYEAQ. The CDR3 DNA reads as TGTGCCAGCAGCTCAACAGGGTTGAACACTGAAGCTTTCTTT. It specifies CASSSTGLNTEAFF.

This sequence joins TRBV5-1 and TRBJ2-3; D is possibly TRBD2 (5 bases). This CDR3 is built from 14 residues. The germline V and J ends were trimmed by 4 bases and 6 bases, with 15 bases remaining between them. Per germline, CDR1 SGHRS and CDR2 YFSETQ. The CDR3 sequence: CASSLSSAADTQYF. The DNA for the CDR3 is TGCGCCAGCAGCCTCAGTAGCGCGGCCGATACGCAGTATTTT.

This clone has only one observation. J is TRBJ2-7 and V is TRBV3-1 (or the pseudogene TRBV3-2); D might be TRBD2 (7 bases). V gave up 3 bases and J gave up 7 bases, with 25 bases separating them. Germline V CDR1 and CDR2: LGHDT, YNNKEL (reference sequence). The CDR3 length is 17 residues. The CDR3 region has the DNA TGTGCCAGCAGCCACGGGGGAGGCGCGGCGGGGGCACGGGAGCAGTACTTC. It translates to CASSHGGGAAGAREQYF.

The chain couples TRBV5-1 to TRBJ1-6; 9 bases match TRBD1. CDR1 is SGHRS and CDR2 is YFSETQ in the germline V gene. The CDR3 covers 17 residues. V lost 4 bases, J lost 9 bases, and 14 bases stayed unmatched. CDR3 protein: CASSPNRDRVVSSPLHF. The CDR3 DNA follows: TGCGCCAGCAGCCCCAACCGGGACAGGGTAGTCTCTTCACCCCTCCACTTT.

The chain joins TRBV7-2 to TRBJ2-1; 9 nucleotides align to TRBD1. CDR3 length: 15 amino acids. Germline V gene lookup returns CDR1 SGHTA and CDR2 FQGNSA. V shed 5 bases, J shed 4 bases, and the junction held 6 bases outside the gene matches. CDR3 residues: CASSPGQGSYNEQFF. In DNA form, the CDR3 reads TGTGCCAGCAGCCCAGGACAGGGGTCTTACAATGAGCAGTTCTTC.

This sequence joins TRBV6-5 and TRBJ2-7, with D perhaps TRBD1 (6 bases). The V end was cut by 2 bases, the J end by 7 bases, with 12 bases between. This CDR3 has 13 residues. The germline V gene encodes CDR1 MNHEY and CDR2 SVGAGI. CDR3 loop: CASSYTQTGEQYF. The CDR3 DNA is TGTGCCAGCAGTTACACCCAAACAGGGGAGCAGTACTTC.

The sample holds one count of this clone. This sequence joins TRBV13 and TRBJ2-1; D possibly corresponds to TRBD1 (5 bases). Trimming took off 0 bases at V and 2 bases at J, with 11 bases between the two ends. Germline V gene sequence: CDR1 PRHDT, CDR2 FYEKMQ (reference sequence). The CDR3 is 16 amino acids. Here the CDR3 DNA reads TGTGCCAGCAGCTTAGGCCGCAGGGCCCCCTACAATGAGCAGTTCTTC. It translates to CASSLGRRAPYNEQFF.

Here the CDR3 reads CASSQRQGGNTEAFF. As DNA, the CDR3 is TGTGCCAGCAGTCAGAGACAGGGGGGGAACACTGAAGCTTTCTTT. V gene TRBV5-4 combines with J gene TRBJ1-1; the match to TRBD1 covers 9 bases. The trim removed 5 bases at V and 1 base at J, leaving 6 bases unmatched. The length of the CDR3 is 15 residues. Germline V lookup: CDR1 SGHNT, CDR2 YYREEE (reference sequence).

CDR3 protein: CASSPGRRVGPQHF. CDR3 nucleotide sequence: TGTGCCAGCTCACCAGGCCGCAGGGTTGGGCCCCAGCATTTT. This rearrangement joins TRBV18 to TRBJ1-5; the D gene is possibly TRBD1 (5 bases). V dropped 2 bases and J dropped 9 bases, with 14 bases sitting between them. Germline CDR1 is KGHSH and CDR2 is LQKENI. The CDR3 contains 14 residues.

The V call is TRBV10-2, the J call TRBJ2-7; D is ambiguous. The CDR3 is 12 residues long. Germline lookup yields CDR1 WSHSY and CDR2 SAAADI. The V end lost 3 bases, the J end lost 2 bases, and 5 bases lay between the germline ends. The CDR3 DNA reads as TGCGCCAGCAGTGAACATCCCTACGAGCAGTACTTC. It encodes CASSEHPYEQYF.

The chain employs TRBV6-5 and TRBJ2-4; 10 nucleotides line up with TRBD1. Germline values: CDR1 MNHEY, CDR2 SVGAGI. With V trimmed by 6 bases and J by 6 bases, 2 bases remained unmatched. This CDR3 is 13 amino acids long. This CDR3 reads CASRRTGGNIQYF. The CDR3, as DNA: TGTGCCAGCAGAAGGACAGGGGGAAACATTCAGTACTTC.

V is TRBV19 and J is TRBJ1-2; TRBD1 matches 7 bases. Germline CDR1 and CDR2: LNHDA and SQIVND (reference sequence). The V segment lost 3 bases and the J segment 4 bases; nucleotides outside the gene matches: 8. The CDR3 is 15 residues long. The CDR3 region has the DNA TGTGCCAGTAGTATTGGTCCAGGGGGGATCTATGGCTACACCTTC. It codes for CASSIGPGGIYGYTF. The whole variable domain, filled in from reference TRBV19 and TRBJ1-2, reads DGGITQSPKYLFRKEGQNVTLSCEQNLNHDAMYWYRQDPGQGLRLIYYSQIVNDFQKGDIAEGYSVSREKKESFPLTVTSAQKNPTAFYLCASSIGPGGIYGYTFGSGTRLTVV.

The genes are TRBV5-1 and TRBJ2-5, with D tentatively TRBD1 (5 bases). With 0 bases removed from V and 1 base from J, the gap between germline ends came to 16 bases. Germline CDR1 reads SGHRS; CDR2 reads YFSETQ. The CDR3 loop spans 17 amino acids. The CDR3 sequence: CASSLGGWGYTQETQYF. Written as DNA, the CDR3 is TGCGCCAGCAGCTTGGGAGGTTGGGGCTACACCCAAGAGACCCAGTACTTC.

There are a few counts of this clone. The gene calls are TRBV27 and TRBJ1-1, with a weak D call TRBD1 (6 bases). The CDR3 extends over 14 amino acids. Germline CDR1 reads MNHEY; CDR2 reads SMNVEV (reference sequence). The V gene lost 5 bases and the J gene lost 8 bases, with 18 bases spanning the gap. In DNA form, the CDR3 reads TGTGCCAGCAGTAGAGACCCACAGGGCCCCGAAGCTTTCTTT. Amino acids: CASSRDPQGPEAFF.

The rearrangement links TRBV28 to TRBJ2-1; TRBD2 agrees at 16 bases. Trimming removed 8 bases from V and 12 bases from J; junction bases left unmatched: 10. The CDR3 length is 15 residues. Germline values: CDR1 MDHEN, CDR2 SYDVKM. The CDR3 coding sequence is TGTGCCAGCTCCCCGACGGGACTAGCGGGGGGGCGGCAGTTCTTC. Protein: CASSPTGLAGGRQFF.

This clone was counted once. The chain recombines TRBV5-6 with TRBJ1-4, with 7 bases matching TRBD1. CDR1 and CDR2 from the germline V gene are SGHDT and YYEEEE. The CDR3 extends over 15 amino acids. Unmatched junction bases numbered 3, after V lost 4 bases and J lost 0 bases. The CDR3 DNA reads TGTGCCAGCAGCGAAACAGGGGCAACTAATGAAAAACTGTTTTTT. Its translation: CASSETGATNEKLFF.